Each of the 14 T cell receptor beta chains below was sequenced from the same sample in a study of shared clonotypes between healthy human individuals. This table comes from immunoSEQ multiplex PCR, and its TCRdb copy is limited to in-frame clones, with some not included. Seen here are 2 million to 3 million clones, roughly 93% observed once, and the top ten hold around 0.4%. Sequenced material: naive CD4+ T cells from PBMCs. Specified subset: CD45RA+ positively selected. The receptors were sampled from a man aged 18 to 29 in good health. Some clones in this sample may be carry-over from other donors' samples.

V gene TRBV5-1 combines with J gene TRBJ2-5, with 10 bases identical to TRBD2. Germline assignment: CDR1 SGHRS and CDR2 YFSETQ. Trimming cost V 4 bases and J 1 base; bases outside gene matches: 4. The CDR3 has 15 residues. CDR3 residues: CASSTIAGGQETQYF. The CDR3 DNA reads as TGCGCCAGCAGCACCATAGCGGGAGGCCAAGAGACCCAGTACTTC.

CDR3: CASSQEYWRGGYNEQFF. In DNA form, the CDR3 reads TGTGCCAGCAGCCAAGAGTATTGGCGGGGGGGTTACAATGAGCAGTTCTTC. This chain joins TRBV14 and TRBJ2-1; 9 bases fit TRBD2. The germline V gene encodes CDR1 SGHDN and CDR2 FVKESK. Trimming cost V 0 bases and J 4 bases; bases outside gene matches: 7. This CDR3 is 17 amino acids long.

The chain combines TRBV4-1 with TRBJ1-3, with D possibly matching TRBD1 (5 bases). Germline-derived CDR1 and CDR2 are MGHRA and YSYEKL. V shed 3 bases and J shed 4 bases, with 13 bases lying between them. This CDR3 contains 15 residues. This CDR3 reads CASSQGPQRGNTIYF. For the CDR3, the DNA is TGCGCCAGCAGCCAGGGACCCCAGAGAGGAAACACCATATATTTT.

The chain recombines TRBV19 with TRBJ1-2; D might be TRBD1 (5 bases). CDR3 size: 14 residues. With 6 bases removed from V and 8 bases from J, the gap between germline ends came to 19 bases. The germline V gene encodes CDR1 LNHDA and CDR2 SQIVND (reference sequence). The CDR3 region is CASRPGSGGKGYTF. The CDR3 DNA reads TGTGCCAGTAGGCCCGGGTCGGGGGGAAAAGGCTACACCTTC.

The chain is built from TRBV27 and TRBJ2-4; D might be TRBD1 (6 bases). CDR3 length equals 16 residues. Germline CDR1 and CDR2: MNHEY and SMNVEV (reference sequence). The V and J ends lost 5 bases and 0 bases respectively, with 14 bases between them. The CDR3 DNA follows: TGTGCCAGCAGTAGCCCGGGACAACTAGCCAAAAACATTCAGTACTTC. This encodes CASSSPGQLAKNIQYF.

This clone came up a few times. The chain is built from TRBV27 and TRBJ1-1; D remains ambiguous. Germline V CDR1 and CDR2: MNHEY, SMNVEV (reference sequence). The CDR3 has 13 amino acids. V was trimmed by 3 bases and J by 1 base, leaving 6 bases between them. The chain's CDR3 is CASSFAPNTEAFF. The DNA for the CDR3 is TGTGCCAGCAGTTTTGCACCGAACACTGAAGCTTTCTTT.

This clone is a singleton in its sample. V usage is TRBV7-9 and J usage is TRBJ1-4; D is undetermined. CDR3 size: 17 residues. Between the trimmed V and J ends, which lost 3 bases and 0 bases, there was a span of 14 bases. Germline V gene sequence: CDR1 SEHNR, CDR2 FQNEAQ (reference sequence). The CDR3 protein is CASSFPRGGSTNEKLFF. CDR3 DNA: TGTGCCAGCAGCTTTCCCCGCGGCGGGTCAACTAATGAAAAACTGTTTTTT.

This rearrangement joins TRBV18 to TRBJ2-1, with no clear D. The CDR3 consists of 16 residues. Germline V gives CDR1 KGHSH, CDR2 LQKENI. Trimming cost V 3 bases and J 4 bases, with 16 bases left between them. The CDR3 sequence is CASSPLPPTYYNEQFF. CDR3 nucleotide sequence: TGTGCCAGCTCACCCTTACCACCGACATATTACAATGAGCAGTTCTTC.

The J gene is TRBJ1-1, the V gene TRBV7-7; a weak D match, TRBD1 (5 bases). The CDR3 length is 13 residues. Trimming cost V 3 bases and J 5 bases, with 10 bases left between them. The germline CDR1 and CDR2 sequences are SSHAT and FNYEAQ (reference sequence). CDR3 region: CASSLDTMTEAFF. Here the CDR3 DNA reads TGTGCCAGCAGCTTGGACACCATGACTGAAGCTTTCTTT. Drawing the rest from reference TRBV7-7 and TRBJ1-1, the complete variable domain is GAGVSQSPRYKVTKRGQDVTLRCDPISSHATLYWYQQALGQGPEFLTYFNYEAQPDKSGLPSDRFSAERPEGSISTLTIQRTEQRDSAMYRCASSLDTMTEAFFGQGTRLTVV.

The gene calls are TRBV27 and TRBJ2-7; 7 positions match TRBD1. The CDR3 consists of 15 residues. The germline V gene has CDR1 MNHEY and CDR2 SMNVEV (reference sequence). V shed 4 bases and J 4 bases; nucleotides not matched to a gene: 10. CDR3 in amino acids: CASSSKIQGPYEQYF. The CDR3 nucleotides read TGTGCCAGCAGTTCCAAAATACAGGGGCCGTACGAGCAGTACTTC.

This chain links TRBV30 with TRBJ1-1; TRBD1 aligns across 8 bases. Germline values: CDR1 GTSNPN, CDR2 SVGIG (reference sequence). CDR3 length equals 14 residues. Losses at the gene ends were 3 bases for V and 4 bases for J; bases not matched to a gene: 7. The CDR3 DNA is TGTGCCTGGAGCAGGACAGGGTTTACCACTGAAGCTTTCTTT. Amino acid sequence: CAWSRTGFTTEAFF.

The rearrangement joins TRBV10-1 to TRBJ2-7; D gene uncertain. CDR1 is WNHNN and CDR2 is SYGVQD in the germline V gene (reference sequence). V was shortened by 1 base and J by 2 bases, with 6 bases between the two germline ends. The CDR3 is made up of 13 amino acids. Here the CDR3 reads CASSELGAYEQYF. The CDR3, as DNA: TGCGCCAGCAGTGAGTTGGGCGCCTACGAGCAGTACTTC.

The sample holds one count of this clone. This sequence joins TRBV15 and TRBJ2-7, with D perhaps matching TRBD1 or TRBD2 (5 bases each). Between the trimmed V and J ends, which lost 2 bases and 4 bases, there was a span of 18 bases. CDR3 length: 16 residues. Germline CDR1 reads LNHNV; CDR2 reads YYDKDF (reference sequence). Here the CDR3 DNA reads TGTGCCACCAGCAGAACTAGACAGATTTCTCTGTACGAGCAGTACTTC. Protein: CATSRTRQISLYEQYF.

This clone was recorded only once. The chain employs TRBV28 and TRBJ2-4; 7 positions match TRBD2. There are 13 residues in the CDR3. V dropped 6 bases and J dropped 9; count of bases not matched to a gene: 8. Germline V gene sequence: CDR1 MDHEN, CDR2 SYDVKM. The CDR3 nucleotides read TGTGCCAGCAGGGGGGGGAGTCTGATCATTCAGTACTTC. Translation: CASRGGSLIIQYF.